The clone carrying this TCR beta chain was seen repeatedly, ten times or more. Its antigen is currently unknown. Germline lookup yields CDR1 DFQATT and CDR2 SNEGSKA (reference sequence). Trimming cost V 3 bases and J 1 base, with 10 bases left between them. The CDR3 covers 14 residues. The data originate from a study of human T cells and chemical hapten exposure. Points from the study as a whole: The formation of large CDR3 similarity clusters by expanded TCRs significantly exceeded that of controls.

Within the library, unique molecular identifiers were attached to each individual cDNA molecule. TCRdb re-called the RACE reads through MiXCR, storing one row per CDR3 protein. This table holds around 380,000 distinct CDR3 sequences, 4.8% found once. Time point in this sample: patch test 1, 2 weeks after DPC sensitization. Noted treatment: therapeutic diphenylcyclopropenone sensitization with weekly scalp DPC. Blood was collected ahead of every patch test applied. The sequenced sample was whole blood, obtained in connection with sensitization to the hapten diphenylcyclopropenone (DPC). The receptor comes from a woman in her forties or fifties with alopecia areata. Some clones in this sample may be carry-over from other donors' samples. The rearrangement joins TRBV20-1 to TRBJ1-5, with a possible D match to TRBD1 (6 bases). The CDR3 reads CSASNRESNQPQHF. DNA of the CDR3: TGCAGTGCTAGTAACAGGGAAAGCAATCAGCCCCAGCATTTT.